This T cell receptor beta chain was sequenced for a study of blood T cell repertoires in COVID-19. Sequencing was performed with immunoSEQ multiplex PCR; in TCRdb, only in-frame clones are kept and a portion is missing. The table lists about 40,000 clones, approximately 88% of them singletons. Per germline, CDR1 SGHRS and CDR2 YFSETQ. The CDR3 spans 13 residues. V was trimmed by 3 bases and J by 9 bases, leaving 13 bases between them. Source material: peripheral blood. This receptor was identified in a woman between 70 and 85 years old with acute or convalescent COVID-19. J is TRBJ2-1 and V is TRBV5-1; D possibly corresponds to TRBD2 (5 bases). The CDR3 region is CASSSTTPGEQFF. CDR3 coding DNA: TGCGCCAGCAGCTCGACTACCCCTGGTGAGCAGTTCTTC.